Listed below are T cell receptor beta chains from one sample, sequenced in a study of cytomegalovirus exposure and HLA in healthy donors. The method was immunoSEQ multiplex PCR; TCRdb's version includes in-frame clones alone and lacks a portion of them. The sample records tens of thousands of clones, roughly 70% being singletons. The sample consisted of PBMCs. The receptor set was obtained from a woman in her 40s in good health and CMV-seropositive. The CDR3 runs from the conserved cysteine through the conserved F or W. Fields, in order: clone size, V gene, J gene, CDR3 length, D gene, CDR3 protein, CDR3 DNA. The D gene is left open where the match is weak. Clone size is shown for a subset of rows, as once, few, many or a class of expanded clone.

>.|TRBV7-9|TRBJ2-5|15|.
CASSFAGIGGETQYF
TGTGCCAGCAGCTTCGCGGGGATAGGAGGAGAGACCCAGTACTTC
>.|TRBV27|TRBJ2-7|15|.
CASSLRENLAYEQYF
TGTGCCAGCAGTCTCCGCGAGAATTTGGCCTACGAGCAGTACTTC
>.|TRBV5-1|TRBJ2-5|15|TRBD1
CASSYRDRGRETQYF
TGCGCCAGCAGCTACCGGGACAGGGGGCGGGAGACCCAGTACTTC
>.|TRBV4-1|TRBJ1-1|13|TRBD1
CASSHRGRTEAFF
TGCGCCAGCAGCCACAGGGGGCGAACTGAAGCTTTCTTT
>.|TRBV9|TRBJ1-5|13|TRBD1
CASSVGQGQPQHF
TGTGCCAGCAGCGTAGGACAGGGTCAGCCCCAGCATTTT
>.|TRBV7-9|TRBJ2-2|16|TRBD1
CASSLGETGSTGELFF
TGTGCCAGCAGCTTGGGGGAGACAGGGAGTACCGGGGAGCTGTTTTTT
>.|TRBV7-2|TRBJ1-2|16|.
CASSLEGQGRVKGYTF
TGTGCCAGCAGCTTAGAGGGGCAGGGGAGGGTCAAGGGCTACACCTTC
>many|TRBV5-1|TRBJ1-1|14|.
CASSPVTGNTEAFF
TGCGCCAGCAGCCCCGTAACAGGGAACACTGAAGCTTTCTTT
>.|TRBV7-9|TRBJ1-4|14|TRBD1
CASSRTGGDEKLFF
TGTGCCAGCAGCCGGACAGGGGGCGATGAAAAACTGTTTTTT
>.|TRBV2|TRBJ1-5|14|.
CASSEATGYQPQHF
TGTGCCAGCAGTGAAGCTACAGGGTATCAGCCCCAGCATTTT
>.|TRBV5-1|TRBJ2-5|14|TRBD2
CASSPRGAGETQYF
TGCGCCAGCAGCCCGCGGGGGGCCGGAGAGACCCAGTACTTC
>few|TRBV5-1|TRBJ1-1|15|.
CASSLGYGQNTEAFF
TGCGCCAGCAGCTTAGGGTACGGACAGAACACTGAAGCTTTCTTT
>.|TRBV7-8|TRBJ1-1|14|.
CASSLEAGAGEAFF
TGTGCCAGCAGCTTAGAGGCAGGGGCGGGTGAAGCTTTCTTT
>.|TRBV5-1|TRBJ2-2|14|TRBD1
CASSFQGDTGELFF
TGCGCCAGCAGCTTTCAGGGGGACACCGGGGAGCTGTTTTTT
>.|TRBV13|TRBJ1-1|16|TRBD1
CASSQGGTGVNTEAFF
TGTGCCAGCAGCCAGGGAGGGACAGGGGTGAACACTGAAGCTTTCTTT
>.|TRBV7-8|TRBJ1-1|18|.
CASSSLVGEKGMNTEAFF
TGTGCCAGCAGCTCCTTGGTCGGGGAGAAAGGTATGAACACTGAAGCTTTCTTT
>.|TRBV25-1|TRBJ2-2|15|.
CASSEWGPGTGELFF
TGTGCCAGCAGTGAATGGGGCCCAGGTACCGGGGAGCTGTTTTTT
>.|TRBV6-5|TRBJ2-3|14|TRBD1
CASSYSPDRGTQYF
TGTGCCAGCAGTTACTCACCGGACAGGGGAACGCAGTATTTT
>.|TRBV27|TRBJ1-2|16|TRBD1
CASSSHHDRGLYGYTF
TGTGCCAGCAGTTCGCACCACGACAGGGGACTTTATGGCTACACCTTC
>.|TRBV9|TRBJ2-3|17|TRBD2
CASSVDVGGGVTDTQYF
TGTGCCAGCAGCGTAGACGTCGGCGGGGGAGTCACAGATACGCAGTATTTT
>.|TRBV12-5|TRBJ1-3|17|.
CASGPPRGGLSGNTIYF
TGTGCTAGTGGCCCCCCCCGGGGGGGACTCTCTGGAAACACCATATATTTT
>.|TRBV5-1|TRBJ2-5|14|TRBD1
CASSKGQGIGEQYF
TGCGCCAGCAGCAAGGGACAGGGGATAGGAGAGCAGTACTTC